The 21 T cell receptor beta chains below come from one sample, sequenced in a study of beta chain features in type 1 diabetes. Study-level points and caveats: All four CD4+ subsets from Type 1 diabetes patients carried moderately but significantly shorter TCRB CDR3s.

Their target antigens are unknown. Expressed TCRB transcripts were sequenced because the isolated RNA had all been reverse transcribed beforehand. The data were produced by immunoSEQ multiplex PCR, yet TCRdb's version contains in-frame clones alone and is incomplete. The sample records 300,000 to 450,000 clones, 10% to 15% being singletons. The specimen was naive CD4+ T cells from blood. The receptor source for this set is a young woman with type 1 diabetes.

V gene TRBV9 combines with J gene TRBJ2-7; 8 nucleotides line up with TRBD1. The trim removed 3 bases at V and 3 bases at J, leaving 8 bases unmatched. This CDR3 is 15 amino acids long. The germline gives CDR1 SGDLS, CDR2 YYNGEE. Written as DNA, the CDR3 is TGTGCCAGCAGCGCGGTCGTCGGGACAGGCTACGAGCAGTACTTC. As protein: CASSAVVGTGYEQYF.

This clone has more than one count but fewer than ten. The chain combines TRBV11-2 with TRBJ2-3; D remains unclear. V gave up 4 bases and J gave up 4 bases, with 18 bases separating them. This CDR3 is built from 16 residues. Germline CDR1 SGHAT, CDR2 FQNNGV. The CDR3 bases are TGTGCCAGCAGCTCAGCCCAGGTCTCCGTGGCAGATACGCAGTATTTT. Protein sequence: CASSSAQVSVADTQYF. Drawing the rest from reference TRBV11-2 and TRBJ2-3, the complete variable domain is EAGVAQSPRYKIIEKRQSVAFWCNPISGHATLYWYQQILGQGPKLLIQFQNNGVVDDSQLPKDRFSAERLKGVDSTLKIQPAKLEDSAVYLCASSSAQVSVADTQYFGPGTRLTVL.

V gene TRBV7-9 combines with J gene TRBJ1-5; D is possibly TRBD1 (5 bases). CDR3 size: 15 residues. Trimming cost V 3 bases and J 0 bases, with 9 bases left between them. The germline V gene has CDR1 SEHNR and CDR2 FQNEAQ (reference sequence). CDR3 in amino acids: CASSLTTVSNQPQHF. Here the CDR3 DNA reads TGTGCCAGCAGCTTGACGACAGTTAGCAATCAGCCCCAGCATTTT.

This chain uses TRBV7-2 with TRBJ1-2; D gene unclear. V shed 8 bases and J shed 8 bases, with 18 bases lying between them. The CDR3 extends over 13 amino acids. Germline CDR1 reads SGHTA; CDR2 reads FQGNSA. CDR3 nucleotides: TGTGCCAGCGGTCCTTTCGGGGAGCGCGGCTACACCTTC. It specifies CASGPFGERGYTF.

The CDR3 coding sequence is TGCAGCGTTGAGGGGAGCGGGACCTACAATGAGCAGTTCTTC. Translation gives CSVEGSGTYNEQFF. V and J are TRBV29-1 and TRBJ2-1; 7 bases align to TRBD2. This CDR3 is built from 14 residues. Losses at the gene ends were 3 bases for V and 2 bases for J; bases not matched to a gene: 4. From germline, CDR1 is SQVTM and CDR2 ANQGSEA.

This chain links TRBV7-2 with TRBJ2-1; tentative D call: TRBD2 (6 bases). The CDR3 contains 14 residues. Germline V lookup: CDR1 SGHTA, CDR2 FQGNSA. V shed 0 bases and J shed 6 bases, with 9 bases lying between them. The DNA of the CDR3 is TGTGCCAGCAGCTTAGCGGCGGGGCCCAATGAGCAGTTCTTC. As protein: CASSLAAGPNEQFF.

This clone has more than one count but fewer than ten. The chain carries TRBV5-4 and TRBJ2-5, with TRBD2 matching 7 bases. This CDR3 contains 13 residues. Germline V gene data show CDR1 as SGHNT and CDR2 as YYREEE (reference sequence). V gave up 4 bases and J gave up 5 bases; unmatched junction bases: 5. The CDR3 loop is CASSPPGGETQYF. DNA of the CDR3: TGTGCCAGCAGCCCCCCCGGGGGGGAGACCCAGTACTTC.

The V gene is TRBV18, the J gene TRBJ1-1; the D is unclear. Trimming took 3 bases from V and 3 from J, leaving 14 bases between them. Germline CDR1 and CDR2: KGHSH and LQKENI. This CDR3 is 15 amino acids long. Here the CDR3 reads CASSPLAGYDTEAFF. CDR3 nucleotide sequence: TGTGCCAGCTCACCCCTGGCGGGGTACGACACTGAAGCTTTCTTT. Variable domain in full (rest from reference TRBV18 and TRBJ1-1): NAGVMQNPRHLVRRRGQEARLRCSPMKGHSHVYWYRQLPEEGLKFMVYLQKENIIDESGMPKERFSAEFPKEGPSILRIQQVVRGDSAAYFCASSPLAGYDTEAFFGQGTRLTVV.

This clone was recorded a few times. The chain joins TRBV19 to TRBJ1-2, with D uncertain. Germline CDR1 is LNHDA and CDR2 is SQIVND (reference sequence). CDR3 length: 11 amino acids. Trimming cost V 8 bases and J 6 bases, with 10 bases left between them. This CDR3 is CASEGGDGYTF. In DNA form, the CDR3 reads TGTGCCAGTGAGGGTGGCGATGGCTACACCTTC.

A few counts support this clone. The rearrangement uses TRBV2 and TRBJ2-7, with D perhaps matching TRBD2 (6 bases). This CDR3 has 13 residues. CDR1 SNHLY and CDR2 FYNNEI come from the germline V gene. The ends were cut back, 10 bases at V and 2 bases at J, with 15 bases in the middle. CDR3 residues: CAILTLAAYEQYF. The CDR3 DNA sequence: TGTGCCATTTTAACACTAGCCGCCTACGAGCAGTACTTC.

The chain combines TRBV7-2 with TRBJ2-7; 7 bases fit TRBD1. From germline, CDR1 is SGHTA and CDR2 FQGNSA. CDR3 size: 17 residues. J was trimmed by 1 base and V by 8 bases; bases with no gene match: 17. The CDR3 bases are TGTGCCAGCCCCCCCGACAGGGAACAGGCGTATTCCTACGAGCAGTACTTC. It yields the protein CASPPDREQAYSYEQYF. Supplemented by reference TRBV7-2 and TRBJ2-7, the full variable domain reads GAGVSQSPSNKVTEKGKDVELRCDPISGHTALYWYRQSLGQGLEFLIYFQGNSAPDKSGLPSDRFSAERTGGSVSTLTIQRTQQEDSAVYLCASPPDREQAYSYEQYFGPGTRLTVT.

In its sample, this clone was seen a few times. This chain uses TRBV19 with TRBJ2-7, with 8 nucleotides matching TRBD1. There are 13 residues in the CDR3. Germline V gene lookup returns CDR1 LNHDA and CDR2 SQIVND (reference sequence). V was clipped by 9 bases and J by 4 bases; unmatched bases: 8. The CDR3 sequence is CASSSRGPYEQYF. The CDR3 DNA reads as TGTGCCAGCTCGAGCAGGGGGCCTTACGAGCAGTACTTC. Combining the CDR3 with reference TRBV19 and TRBJ2-7 gives the whole variable domain DGGITQSPKYLFRKEGQNVTLSCEQNLNHDAMYWYRQDPGQGLRLIYYSQIVNDFQKGDIAEGYSVSREKKESFPLTVTSAQKNPTAFYLCASSSRGPYEQYFGPGTRLTVT.

This clone came up a few times. Other DNA sequences in this specimen translate into the identical CDR3. The chain is built from TRBV7-9 and TRBJ1-2, with D perhaps TRBD1 (5 bases). Germline CDR1 reads SEHNR; CDR2 reads FQNEAQ (reference sequence). Trimming removed 5 bases at V and 4 bases at J, with 8 bases between. This CDR3 is 12 amino acids long. CDR3 coding DNA: TGTGCCAGCAGCCTCGACAGCTATGGCTACACCTTC. This codes for CASSLDSYGYTF.

V usage is TRBV5-6 and J usage is TRBJ2-1; 8 bases line up with TRBD2. This CDR3 spans 18 amino acids. V lost 4 bases and J lost 6; bases outside the gene matches: 18. CDR1 is SGHDT, CDR2 YYEEEE, per germline. The CDR3 DNA reads TGTGCCAGCAGCCCAAGGTTGGGTATCGGGAGGGCCATCAATGAGCAGTTCTTC. Its translation is CASSPRLGIGRAINEQFF.

This clone appeared a few times. J is TRBJ2-4 and V is TRBV10-2, with 7 bases fitting TRBD1. In germline, CDR1 is WSHSY, CDR2 SAAADI. The CDR3 length is 16 residues. V shed 3 bases and J 0 bases; nucleotides not matched to a gene: 5. CDR3 bases: TGCGCCAGCAGTGACGGGACAGCACTAGCCAAAAACATTCAGTACTTC. Its translation is CASSDGTALAKNIQYF.

Comments on this clone: The same CDR3 arises from other DNA sequences in this sample as well. The V gene is TRBV4-3, the J gene TRBJ2-3; D remains unclear. V was clipped by 1 base and J by 4 bases, with 6 bases between them. This CDR3 spans 13 amino acids. The V gene's germline CDR1 is LGHNA and CDR2 YSLEER. The CDR3 DNA follows: TGCGCCAGCAGCCAAGCAGGCGCAGATACGCAGTATTTT. The encoded protein is CASSQAGADTQYF.

About this clone: This sample also contains other DNA sequences that code for the same CDR3. V is TRBV18 and J is TRBJ2-5; D not resolved. This CDR3 has 11 residues. V was clipped by 3 bases and J by 4 bases, with 3 bases between them. Per the germline V gene, CDR1 is KGHSH and CDR2 is LQKENI. The DNA of the CDR3 is TGTGCCAGCTCACCCTCAGAGACCCAGTACTTC. Translated: CASSPSETQYF.

This clone has more than one count but fewer than ten. This rearrangement joins TRBV28 to TRBJ2-7, with 7 nucleotides matching TRBD1. With 6 bases clipped from V and 6 bases from J, the junction kept 11 bases outside the gene matches. The CDR3 contains 14 residues. Per the germline V gene, CDR1 is MDHEN and CDR2 is SYDVKM. The CDR3 bases are TGTGCCAGCAGCGAGGACAGGAGCGTCTTCGAGCAGTACTTC. Translating it yields CASSEDRSVFEQYF.

The V call is TRBV4-3, the J call TRBJ2-7, with a possible D match to TRBD2 (6 bases). V lost 2 bases and J 4 bases, leaving 18 bases between the germline ends. The CDR3 is 16 amino acids. Germline loops: CDR1 LGHNA, CDR2 YSLEER. CDR3 DNA: TGCGCCAGCAGCCAATGGGGATCGGGAGACCCTTACGAGCAGTACTTC. It is translated as CASSQWGSGDPYEQYF.

This clone was observed a handful of times. Written as DNA, the CDR3 is TGTGCCAGCTCACCAGTTTCGACAGCCCAAGAGACCCAGTACTTC. Amino acid sequence: CASSPVSTAQETQYF. The chain is built from TRBV18 and TRBJ2-5; the D gene is possibly TRBD1 (5 bases). CDR3 length equals 15 residues. Per the germline V gene, CDR1 is KGHSH and CDR2 is LQKENI. V was cut by 2 bases and J by 1 base, with 11 bases left in between.

This clone was counted a few times. The V gene is TRBV29-1, the J gene TRBJ2-3; the D gene is possibly TRBD2 (6 bases). This CDR3 is 15 amino acids long. The germline V gene has CDR1 SQVTM and CDR2 ANQGSEA. V was shortened by 6 bases and J by 4 bases, with 20 bases between the two germline ends. The CDR3 nucleotides are TGCAGCGTCTACCCTGCGGGGTCCAAGGCAGATACGCAGTATTTT. Translated, it gives CSVYPAGSKADTQYF.